This entry describes one TCR beta chain. Its antigen is still unknown. This sample is drawn from a study of CD8+ T cells in alopecia areata. At the level of the study: Tofacitinib therapy lasting 6 to 18 months was followed by 6 months off drug.

Reverse transcription of extracted RNA yielded cDNA, which provided the sequencing template. TCRdb's table, derived via immunoSEQ multiplex PCR, lists solely in-frame clones and lacks some. The repertoire holds fewer than 200,000 clones, with 59% as singletons. General study findings and limits: Relative to mice, TCR sharing across patients was less clear, a difference possibly HLA-related. Affected lesional scalp, above all in alopecia totalis/universalis, was more clonal than normal scalp.

Germline CDR1 reads MGHRA; CDR2 reads YSYEKL. This CDR3 comprises 16 residues. With 2 bases removed from V and 4 bases from J, the gap between germline ends came to 14 bases. The receptor was derived from a human donor with alopecia areata. The chain uses TRBV4-1 and TRBJ2-2, with D unresolved. This material consisted of CD4+ T cells sorted from blood, taken at week 0. The CDR3: CASSQSSGWGTGELFF. The CDR3 nucleotides are TGCGCCAGCAGCCAATCCTCGGGTTGGGGCACCGGGGAGCTGTTTTTT.